This entry describes one T cell receptor beta chain. Antigen unknown. Measured with immunoSEQ multiplex PCR; TCRdb has only the in-frame clones, and not every one. The sample has 10,000 to 15,000 clones, 70% to 80% seen once. Time point reported: week 47, end of study. Mutant IDH1 20-mer peptide, at 300 ug, made up each vaccine dose, with topical imiquimod. These data belong to a study of a mutant IDH1 vaccine in newly diagnosed glioma. Germline assignment: CDR1 SGDLS and CDR2 YYNGEE. V was shortened by 0 bases and J by 0 bases, with 11 bases between the two germline ends. The CDR3 length is 16 residues.

The gene calls are TRBV9 and TRBJ2-3; D uncertain. The starting material was PBMCs, obtained from a glioma patient whose treatment included an IDH1 peptide vaccine. This clonotype originated in a woman between 40 and 50 years old with glioma. This CDR3 reads CASSVGLSASTDTQYF. CDR3 in DNA: TGTGCCAGCAGCGTAGGACTTTCCGCTAGCACAGATACGCAGTATTTT.